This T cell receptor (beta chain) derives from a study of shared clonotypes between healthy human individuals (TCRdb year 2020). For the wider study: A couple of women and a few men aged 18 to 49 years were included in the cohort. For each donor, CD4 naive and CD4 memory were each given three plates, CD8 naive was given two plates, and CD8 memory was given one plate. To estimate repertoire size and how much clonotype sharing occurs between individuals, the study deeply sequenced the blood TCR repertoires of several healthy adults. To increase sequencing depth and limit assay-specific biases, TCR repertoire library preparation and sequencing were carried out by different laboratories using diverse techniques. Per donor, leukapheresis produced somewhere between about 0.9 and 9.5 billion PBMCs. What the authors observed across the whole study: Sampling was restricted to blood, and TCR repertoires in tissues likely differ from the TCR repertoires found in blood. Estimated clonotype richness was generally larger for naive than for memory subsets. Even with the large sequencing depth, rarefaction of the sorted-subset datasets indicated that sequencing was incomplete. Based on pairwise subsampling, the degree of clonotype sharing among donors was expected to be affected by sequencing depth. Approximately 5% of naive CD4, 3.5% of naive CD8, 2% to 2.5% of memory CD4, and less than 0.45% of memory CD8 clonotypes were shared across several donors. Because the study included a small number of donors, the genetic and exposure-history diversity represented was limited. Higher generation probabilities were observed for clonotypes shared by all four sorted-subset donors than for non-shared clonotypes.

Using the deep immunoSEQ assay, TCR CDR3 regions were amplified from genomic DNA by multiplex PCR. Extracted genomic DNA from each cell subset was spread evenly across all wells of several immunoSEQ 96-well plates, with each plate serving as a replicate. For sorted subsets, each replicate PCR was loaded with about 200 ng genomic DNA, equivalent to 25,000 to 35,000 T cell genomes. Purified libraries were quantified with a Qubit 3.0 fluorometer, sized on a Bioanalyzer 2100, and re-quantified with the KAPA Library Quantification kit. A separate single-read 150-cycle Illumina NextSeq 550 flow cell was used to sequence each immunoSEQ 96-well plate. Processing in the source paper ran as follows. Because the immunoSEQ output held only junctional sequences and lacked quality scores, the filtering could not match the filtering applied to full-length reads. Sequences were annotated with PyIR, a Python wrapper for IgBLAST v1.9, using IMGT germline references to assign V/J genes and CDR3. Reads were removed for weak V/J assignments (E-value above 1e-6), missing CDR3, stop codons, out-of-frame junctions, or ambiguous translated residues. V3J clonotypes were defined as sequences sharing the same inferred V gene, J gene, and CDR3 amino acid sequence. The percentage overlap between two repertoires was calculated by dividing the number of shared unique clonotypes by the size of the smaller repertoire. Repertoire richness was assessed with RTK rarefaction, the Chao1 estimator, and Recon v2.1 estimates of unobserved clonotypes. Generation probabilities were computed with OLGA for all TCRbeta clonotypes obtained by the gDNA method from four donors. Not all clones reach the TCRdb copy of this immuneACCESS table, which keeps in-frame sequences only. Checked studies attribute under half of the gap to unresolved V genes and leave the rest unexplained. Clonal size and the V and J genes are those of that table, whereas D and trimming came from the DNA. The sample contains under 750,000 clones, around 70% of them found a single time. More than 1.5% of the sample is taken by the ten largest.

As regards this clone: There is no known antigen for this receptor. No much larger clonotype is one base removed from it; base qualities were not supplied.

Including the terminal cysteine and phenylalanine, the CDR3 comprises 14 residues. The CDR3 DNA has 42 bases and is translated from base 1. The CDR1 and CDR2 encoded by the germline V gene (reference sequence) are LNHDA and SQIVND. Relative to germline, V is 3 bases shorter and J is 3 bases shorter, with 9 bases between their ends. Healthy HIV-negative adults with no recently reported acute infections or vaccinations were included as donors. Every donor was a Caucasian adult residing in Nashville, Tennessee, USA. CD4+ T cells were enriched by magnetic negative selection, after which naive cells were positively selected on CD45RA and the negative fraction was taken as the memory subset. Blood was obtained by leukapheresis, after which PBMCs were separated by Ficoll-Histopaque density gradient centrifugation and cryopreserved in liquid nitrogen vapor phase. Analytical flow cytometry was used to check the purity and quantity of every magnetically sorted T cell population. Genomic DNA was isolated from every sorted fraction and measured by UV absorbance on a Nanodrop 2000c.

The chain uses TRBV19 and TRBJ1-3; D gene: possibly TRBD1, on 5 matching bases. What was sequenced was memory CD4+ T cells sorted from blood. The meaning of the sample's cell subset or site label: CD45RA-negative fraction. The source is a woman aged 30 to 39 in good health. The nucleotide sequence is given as TGTGCCAGTAGTATGGGGACGGATGGAAACACCATATATTTT. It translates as CASSMGTDGNTIYF.